The source of this T cell receptor (beta chain) is a study of T cell clones after liver transplantation (dated by TCRdb to about 2019). Broadly, across the study: The samples were obtained from ITN030ST, a randomized trial that attempted immunosuppression withdrawal within 2 years after liver transplantation. Of the eight recipients, a few were HCV-positive, while the remaining recipients had been transplanted for non-autoimmune, non-viral indications. Third party-reactive TCRbeta sequences from pre-transplant MLRs were also identified as an antigen-independent comparator for donor-reactive sequences. After a pre-transplant mixed lymphocyte reaction, TCRbeta sequencing was used to pinpoint donor-reactive T cell clones, which were subsequently tracked in post-transplant blood. The studied cohort comprised 8 liver transplant recipients, 3 classified as tolerant and 5 as non-tolerant. Blood samples were taken pre-transplant, pre-randomization before withdrawal, and post-randomization after full withdrawal or failed withdrawal. Tolerance was defined as complete withdrawal of immunosuppression for at least one year without a rise in liver enzymes beyond twice the upper limit of normal. The subjects received no induction therapy and were kept on standard immunosuppression until randomization at 12-24 months post-transplant.

With regard to this clone: Its antigen is not yet known. There are no base qualities to consult, and no much larger clone falls within one base.

Overall study outcomes, separate from this receptor: The decline in donor-reactive sequences exceeded the decline in third party-reactive sequences, suggesting partial antigen-specific deletion that was unrelated to withdrawal success. Once repertoire turnover was taken into account, donor-reactive detection showed a significant reduction for CD4 in 7 of 8 subjects and for CD8 in 8 of 8. Without allograft tissue specimens, donor-reactive T cells may have migrated into the graft rather than being deleted. The conclusions were preliminary, being limited by small, heterogeneous patient numbers and by non-standardized post-transplant time points. Low numbers of available donor cells limited the measurable donor-reactive repertoire in a couple of subjects. In most of the 8 subjects, regardless of tolerance or HCV status, circulating donor-reactive CD4 TCRbeta sequences dropped significantly post-transplant.

Via the germline V gene, CDR1 is MNHNS and CDR2 SASEGT. The CDR3 spans 19 residues, from the cysteine through the phenylalanine. The CDR3 DNA has 57 bases and is translated from base 1. V has 5 bases trimmed and J has 12 bases trimmed; junction bases matching no gene number 20. Using immunoSEQ, frozen genomic DNA was subjected to high-throughput TCRbeta CDR3 sequencing, a process that included PCR amplification, mapping, bias correction and internal controls. The study's own analysis went as follows. Productive rearrangements were retained, and unique TCRbeta sequences were defined by the CDR3 nucleotide sequence together with the V and J gene. For classification of a sequence as donor-reactive, at least 5-fold expansion in CFSE-low cells relative to unstimulated pre-transplant cells and a frequency of at least 0.01% were required. Minimum frequency thresholds were set for each subject on the basis of the unstimulated sample with the lowest template count, so that a detection power of at least 90% was ensured. Jensen-Shannon divergence between the top 1000 TCRbeta sequences post-transplant and pre-transplant was used to measure repertoire turnover. Changes in detection of donor-reactive sequences were tested with two-sided Fisher's exact tests. TCRdb carries this immuneACCESS record with in-frame sequences only. Its versions omit some clonotypes, under half of them owing to an unresolved V gene in the studies checked, with the rest unexplained. That table is the source of V, J and clone size, and D and trimming were worked out from the DNA. For this sample there are approximately 25,000 clones; almost 70% appear just once. The leading ten clones occupy approximately 3% of the sample.

The time point label of this sample denotes: pre-transplant. Thawed unstimulated PBMCs were stained for CD3, CD4 and CD8 and FACS-sorted into CD3+CD4+ and CD3+CD8+ populations. Each of the 8 studied subjects was randomized to immunosuppression withdrawal. The Qiagen DNeasy Blood and Tissue Kit was used for genomic DNA isolation. The rearranged chain carries TRBV6-1 and TRBJ2-1; 15 middle bases align to TRBD2. Sequencing was performed on CD4+ T cells from blood, taken before liver transplant. This clonotype was obtained from a human donor who received a liver transplant. The sequence in DNA is TGTGCCAGCAGTAAAGGGACAGGGGGCGGACTAGCGGGAGGGCGAGGGCAGTTCTTC. Its translation is CASSKGTGGGLAGGRGQFF.